This T cell receptor beta chain was identified in a study of blood T cell repertoires in COVID-19 (dated by TCRdb to the early 2020s). Concerning the study at large: Collaborator samples came from the United States, Italy and Spain and covered acute and convalescent phases of COVID-19. Sample metadata almost always included a de-identified subject ID, COVID-19 status, age in years and sex. Deeply sampled blood TCRbeta repertoires from subjects exposed to, actively infected with, or recovered from COVID-19 were included in the dataset. The repertoires were released in a freely available public database intended as a resource for research on the immune response to SARS-CoV-2. HLA class I and class II types, where available, came from metadata supplied by the sample provider rather than from assay-based typing. The material from the prospective study consisted of cDNA or gDNA derived from T cells, B-cell-depleted T cells, or PBMCs. The samples were drawn from the first 160 participants of the ongoing ImmuneRACE study and from 1,254 subjects provided by 6 global collaborators.

Results the study describes overall, beyond this receptor: How much clinical and demographic metadata was included differed by source and by participant, and the metadata was provided uncurated.

The immunoSEQ Assay, a bias-controlled multiplex PCR, was used to amplify TCRbeta CDR3 regions from genomic DNA. Regarding the original processing steps: The number of nucleated cells in each sample was estimated from the amplification of reference gene primers within the assay. Sequence reads were collapsed and filtered to measure the absolute abundance of every unique TCRbeta CDR3 rearrangement. For each sample, productive Simpson clonality was calculated as the square root of Simpson's diversity index across productive rearrangements. As stored in TCRdb, this immuneACCESS dataset retains in-frame rearrangements with V and J assigned. A fraction of the clones does not appear; measured against another copy, unresolved V genes explain less than half of the discrepancy, and the remainder lacks a known reason. The DNA gave D and trimming, while V, J and clone size come from that table. For this sample there are roughly 300,000 clones; under 90% appear just once. Jointly, the top ten make up around 3% of the sample.

The collaborating institutions used their own protocols to collect whole blood in K2EDTA tubes. For TCRbeta analysis, collaborators shipped samples as frozen whole blood, isolated PBMCs, or DNA extracted from either of those sample types. The germline V gene encodes CDR1 LNHDA and CDR2 SQIVND (reference sequence). Reading from cysteine to phenylalanine, the CDR3 counts 12 amino acids. The only DNA kept is the CDR3, 36 bases in frame from the first base. Trimming takes 3 bases from V and 7 bases from J, and the germline ends sit 7 bases apart. Points on this clone: The target of this receptor is not known. One base away there is no much larger clone; base qualities are not given.

The TCR originated in a woman aged 55-70 years with active or convalescent COVID-19. Recombination connected TRBV19 to TRBJ2-1, with the D gene too uncertain to name. The source material was peripheral blood. The CDR3 here reads CASSIVQNEQFF. The sequenced DNA is TGTGCCAGTAGTATTGTCCAAAATGAGCAGTTCTTC.